This entry lists 4 T cell receptor beta chains sequenced from one sample in a study of cytomegalovirus exposure and HLA in healthy donors. Primers: 60 Vbeta forward and 13 Jbeta reverse. Produced via immunoSEQ multiplex PCR; TCRdb's table is partial and in-frame only. The sample lists about 150,000 clones, around 79% seen once, with approximately 8% in the top ten. The sample taken for sequencing was PBMCs. These receptors originate from a man younger than 40 in good health and CMV-seropositive.

This clone was seen once. The chain links TRBV6-5 to TRBJ2-1; D call uncertain. Per the germline V gene, CDR1 is MNHEY and CDR2 is SVGAGI. The CDR3 covers 11 residues. Trimming cost V 4 bases and J 11 bases, with 9 bases left between them. In DNA, the CDR3 is TGTGCCAGCAGTTTTTCGGGTCAGCAGTTCTTC. As protein: CASSFSGQQFF.

This clone has only a few counts. V usage is TRBV7-2 and J usage is TRBJ2-1; TRBD1 agrees at 7 bases. This CDR3 is built from 16 residues. Germline V lookup: CDR1 SGHTA, CDR2 FQGNSA. After removal of 0 bases from V and 6 bases from J, the junction contained 8 bases not matched to a gene. This chain's CDR3 is CASSLAGSYRGNEQFF. The CDR3 region has the DNA TGTGCCAGCAGCTTAGCGGGCTCTTACAGGGGCAATGAGCAGTTCTTC.

This sequence joins TRBV30 and TRBJ2-1; no reliable D call. Germline V CDR1 and CDR2: GTSNPN, SVGIG (reference sequence). This CDR3 is built from 13 residues. V gave up 4 bases and J gave up 4 bases, with 11 bases separating them. The DNA of the CDR3 is TGTGCCTGGATGAAGCGACGATACAATGAGCAGTTCTTC. The encoded protein is CAWMKRRYNEQFF. The full variable domain, rest sourced from reference TRBV30 and TRBJ2-1, is SQTIHQWPATLVQPVGSPLSLECTVEGTSNPNLYWYRQAAGRGLQLLFYSVGIGQISSEVPQNLSASRPQDRQFILSSKKLLLSDSGFYLCAWMKRRYNEQFFGPGTRLTVL.

The V gene is TRBV9, the J gene TRBJ1-3; D ambiguous. Trimming took 0 bases from V and 4 from J, leaving 11 bases between them. The CDR3 runs to 15 residues. The germline V gene has CDR1 SGDLS and CDR2 YYNGEE. The CDR3 loop is CASSVGSGEGNTIYF. The CDR3 bases are TGTGCCAGCAGCGTAGGCTCTGGGGAGGGAAACACCATATATTTT.